This note documents a single T cell receptor beta chain sequence. Its antigen is currently not known. No quality values exist for individual bases; no much larger clone is one base distant. The record originates from a study of blood T cell repertoires in COVID-19 (dated by TCRdb to between 2020 and 2021). Looking at the study overall: The collaborator samples originated in the United States, Italy and Spain and spanned the acute and convalescent phases of COVID-19. A freely available public database, intended as a resource for researchers studying the immune response to SARS-CoV-2, is where the repertoires were released. Where available, HLA class I and class II types were obtained from metadata supplied by the sample provider rather than from assay-based typing. Deeply sampled blood TCRbeta repertoires from subjects exposed to, actively infected with, or recovered from COVID-19 were included in the dataset. The sample metadata nearly always contained a de-identified subject ID, COVID-19 status, age in years and sex. Samples came from the ongoing ImmuneRACE study (first 160 participants) plus 1,254 subjects from 6 global collaborators. The prospective study material was composed of cDNA or gDNA derived from T cells, B-cell-depleted T cells, or PBMCs. Summary of the overall study and its limitations: How much clinical and demographic metadata was included differed by source and by participant, and the metadata was provided uncurated.

Each collaborating institution followed its own protocols to collect whole blood in K2EDTA tubes. For TCRbeta analysis, collaborators shipped samples in one of three forms: frozen whole blood, isolated PBMCs, or DNA extracted from either of those sample types. CDR1 and CDR2 are read off the germline V gene as SGDLS and YYNGEE. The CDR3, cysteine through phenylalanine, is 13 amino acids long. The only DNA kept is the CDR3, 39 bases in frame from the first base. The junction shows trimming of 2 bases on V and 11 bases on J, plus 13 bases between the germline ends. TCRbeta CDR3 regions were amplified from genomic DNA by means of the immunoSEQ Assay, a bias-controlled multiplex PCR. In the paper's pipeline: The number of nucleated cells in each sample was estimated from the amplification of reference gene primers within the assay. To quantify the absolute abundance of each unique TCRbeta CDR3 rearrangement, sequence reads were collapsed and filtered. Productive Simpson clonality was computed per sample as the square root of Simpson's diversity index over productive rearrangements. TCRdb provides this immuneACCESS table in a form limited to in-frame rearrangements. Some clones are lacking; in checked studies, under half of them reflect an unresolved V gene, and why the rest are absent is not known. V, J and clone size derive from that table, while D and trimming were established from the DNA sequence. Across this sample there are 87,000 or so clones, with about 90% seen only once. 2.5% to 3.5% of the sample is taken by the ten largest.

The V and J segments used are TRBV9 and TRBJ1-4; D gene: possibly TRBD1, on 6 matching bases. The receptor was isolated from a woman aged 45-65 years with active or convalescent COVID-19. The sample comprised peripheral blood. The CDR3 region has the sequence CASSVTLGGKLFF. The DNA is TGTGCCAGCAGCGTCACTCTAGGGGGTAAACTGTTTTTT.